The sequence of this T cell receptor beta chain was determined in a study of early T cells in non-severe SARS-CoV-2 infection. Overall study: Chains were unpaired, as sequencing was done on bulk RNA from unsorted whole blood.

In the library, individual cDNA molecules carried attached unique molecular identifiers. Via MiXCR, TCRdb re-called the 5' RACE reads, giving one row per CDR3 protein. In the table there are 35,000 to 55,000 distinct CDR3 sequences, about 23% of which are singletons. CDR1 is PRHDT and CDR2 is FYEKMQ in the germline V gene (reference sequence). V lost 8 bases, J lost 2 bases, and 16 bases lay in between. This CDR3 contains 14 residues. Study findings and constraints: Private and CD4 specificities were missed by VDJdb matching, which favored anti-spike CD8 responses.

This clonotype was observed a handful of times. What it recognizes is unknown. V is TRBV13 and J is TRBJ2-7; D is possibly TRBD1 (5 bases). This receptor was obtained from an adult who was a healthcare worker with PCR-confirmed SARS-CoV-2 infection or an uninfected control (not recorded which). This specimen was whole blood, taken at baseline. CDR3 sequence (DNA): TGTGCCAGCGCCTATCGACAGTCCACCTACGAGCAGTACTTC. As protein: CASAYRQSTYEQYF. Full variable domain (remainder filled in from reference TRBV13 and TRBJ2-7): AAGVIQSPRHLIKEKRETATLKCYPIPRHDTVYWYQQGPGQDPQFLISFYEKMQSDKGSIPDRFSAQQFSDYHSELNMSSLELGDSALYFCASAYRQSTYEQYFGPGTRLTVT.